This TCR beta chain was retrieved from a study of cytomegalovirus exposure and HLA in healthy donors. For the study at large: A prior study identified 110 million or so unique TCR beta sequences from 200 million or so T cells. Most donors, roughly 82% of around 400 genotyped, fell in the Caucasian-associated ancestry cluster.

General observations from the study: An analysis was carried out at a later point. It showed that HLA-associated TCR beta chains were more clonally expanded than equally common non-associated chains. Later work associated approximately 17,000 TCR beta sequences with HLA alleles at 0.05 false discovery rate.

Germline V CDR1 and CDR2: MDHEN, SYDVKM. Trimming stripped 8 bases from V and 1 base from J, with 12 bases between. The CDR3 contains 13 residues. In the case of this clone: The antigen is undetermined.

The PCR had 60 Vbeta and 13 Jbeta primers. Some clones are missing from TCRdb's copy, which holds only in-frame ones; the method was immunoSEQ multiplex PCR. There are more than 100,000 clones in the sample; 65% to 80% occur only once, and approximately 3.7% lies in the top ten. V and J are TRBV28 and TRBJ2-7; D is unresolved. The source of this sequence is a human donor in good health. Sequencing was done on a sample of PBMCs. The CDR3 region is CASEDSLSYEQYF. In DNA form, the CDR3 reads TGTGCCAGCGAAGACTCCTTGTCCTACGAGCAGTACTTC.